Listed below are T cell receptor beta chains from one sample, sequenced in a study of T cell responses to AZD1222 COVID-19 vaccine. TCRdb's copy holds only in-frame clones and misses some; the assay was immunoSEQ multiplex PCR. Of about 170,000 clones in the sample, 80% to 90% are singletons; the top ten hold roughly 6.9%. Sequencing was performed on peripheral blood, taken on day 0 of AZD1222 vaccination. The receptors shown here come from an adult in good health. CDR3s leave out the opening cysteine and the closing phenylalanine or tryptophan. Fields, in order: V gene, CDR3 length, clone size, CDR3 protein. Not all rows give a size; the values are once, few, many and, for expanded clones, a class.

V: TRBV7-8
length: 13
size: few
CDR3: ASSLALAGGPEQF

V: TRBV25-1
length: 11
size: -
CDR3: ASSDPDRSEAF

V: TRBV19
length: 13
size: -
CDR3: ASSTKQGGDYGYT

V: TRBV5-4
length: 12
size: -
CDR3: ASSLGRGATEAF

V: TRBV15
length: 13
size: -
CDR3: ATSFGDKPNQPQH

V: TRBV4-1
length: 14
size: -
CDR3: ASSQVHSGLRQPQH

V: TRBV18
length: 11
size: -
CDR3: ASSPPQGPEAF

V: TRBV9
length: 15
size: -
CDR3: ASSVSRTGSIGNTIY

V: TRBV3-1/TRBV3-2
length: 12
size: -
CDR3: ASSQAAGPYEQY

V: TRBV2
length: 11
size: -
CDR3: ASTASGSYEQY

V: TRBV7-3
length: 11
size: -
CDR3: ASSLGPEDEQF

V: TRBV5-4
length: 15
size: -
CDR3: ASSSGLAGTGANVLT

V: TRBV12-3/TRBV12-4
length: 11
size: -
CDR3: ASSIRANEKLF

V: TRBV5-6
length: 13
size: -
CDR3: ASSLAASIYYGYT

V: TRBV5-1
length: 12
size: few
CDR3: ASSLNRVGYEQY

V: TRBV6-5
length: 11
size: -
CDR3: ASKRDNTDTQY

V: TRBV18
length: 10
size: -
CDR3: ASSSYTDTQY

V: TRBV5-1
length: 14
size: -
CDR3: ASSPAGGGIADTQY

V: TRBV15
length: 14
size: -
CDR3: ATSRESTGTWNEQF

V: TRBV4-1
length: 12
size: once
CDR3: ASSQERSVGELF

V: TRBV6-5
length: 13
size: few
CDR3: ASGGTGDSNQPQH

V: TRBV4-1
length: 13
size: -
CDR3: ASSQVREGGYEQY

V: TRBV30
length: 12
size: -
CDR3: AWSVGGDADTQY

V: TRBV5-1
length: 15
size: -
CDR3: ASSLVAGTGKTDTQY

V: TRBV30
length: 10
size: -
CDR3: AWSVLGESQY

V: TRBV10-3
length: 10
size: few
CDR3: AAAGQGFGYT

V: TRBV9
length: 14
size: -
CDR3: ASSVGAGGRPETQY

V: TRBV18
length: 11
size: -
CDR3: ASSPRDKYEQY

V: TRBV2
length: 13
size: -
CDR3: ASSQEGTGNQPQH

V: TRBV6-6
length: 12
size: -
CDR3: ASSRDRDTGELF

V: TRBV19
length: 13
size: -
CDR3: ASSLSGDATYEQY

V: TRBV5-1
length: 13
size: -
CDR3: ASSFGDRGLETQY

V: TRBV13
length: 13
size: -
CDR3: ASSEERGGINEQF

V: TRBV4-1
length: 13
size: -
CDR3: ASSQDSGGAYEQF

V: TRBV7-6
length: 16
size: -
CDR3: ASSLGLVDAGGRNEQF

V: TRBV3-1/TRBV3-2
length: 11
size: -
CDR3: ASSQVLNQPQH

V: TRBV5-6
length: 13
size: few
CDR3: ASSLGQGAGNTIY

V: TRBV7-9
length: 8
size: -
CDR3: ASSWDGYT

V: TRBV10-3
length: 13
size: -
CDR3: ATNLDYLSYNEQF

V: TRBV9
length: 9
size: -
CDR3: ASSVSSEQF

V: TRBV19
length: 14
size: few
CDR3: ASSIVGTGAGNTIY

V: TRBV7-9
length: 13
size: -
CDR3: ASSPSTASNEKLF

V: TRBV7-2
length: 11
size: -
CDR3: ASSNTGPLEQY

V: TRBV19
length: 10
size: -
CDR3: TSSTGNTGYT

V: TRBV7-6
length: 15
size: -
CDR3: ASSFSPLGRQGSELF

V: TRBV5-1
length: 12
size: -
CDR3: ASSLDRVQETQY

V: TRBV7-6
length: 15
size: -
CDR3: ASTTSRTGRNTGELF

V: TRBV5-4
length: 11
size: -
CDR3: ASSLRAVYGYT

V: TRBV6-5
length: 12
size: -
CDR3: ASSKDRADSPLH

V: TRBV6-2/TRBV6-3
length: 13
size: once
CDR3: ASSYSLDGPYEQY

V: TRBV6-5
length: 12
size: -
CDR3: ASRETGKGYEQY

V: TRBV28
length: 14
size: -
CDR3: ASSLTYGTEYYGYT

V: TRBV18
length: 14
size: -
CDR3: ASSPGTSNAGNTIY

V: TRBV7-8
length: 11
size: -
CDR3: ASSLGTGYGYT

V: TRBV25-1
length: 12
size: -
CDR3: ASSDPGADNVLT

V: TRBV3-1/TRBV3-2
length: 11
size: -
CDR3: ASSQAPDQPQH

V: TRBV23-1
length: 14
size: -
CDR3: ASSHGPGVGSTDQY

V: TRBV7-6
length: 12
size: -
CDR3: ASSLSGNTDTQY

V: TRBV25-1
length: 14
size: -
CDR3: ASSESGRSVDEKLF

V: TRBV6-5
length: 13
size: -
CDR3: ASSLTGGVQNEQF